This T cell receptor beta chain was found in a study of chronic HIV infection and antiretroviral therapy. Using its own MiXCR run on the 5' RACE reads, TCRdb lists one record per CDR3 protein. The table shows 45,000 to 55,000 distinct CDR3 sequences, with approximately 19% occurring only once. CDR3 length: 13 amino acids. Germline CDR1 MNHEY, CDR2 SMNVEV (reference sequence). The germline V and J ends were trimmed by 3 bases and 4 bases, with 10 bases remaining between them. The chain combines TRBV27 with TRBJ2-7; D gene unclear. The TCR originated in an adult who had HIV and had not received antiretroviral therapy, or was an uninfected healthy control (not recorded which). Sequenced: peripheral blood. CDR3 in amino acids: CASSFARSYEQYF. The CDR3 bases are TGTGCCAGCAGTTTCGCCCGTTCTTACGAGCAGTACTTC.